This entry is about one T cell receptor (beta chain). The data were obtained in a study of blood T cell repertoires in COVID-19. Across the study: Acute and convalescent COVID-19 samples came from the United States, Italy and Spain. From T cells, B-cell-depleted T cells, or PBMCs came the material, which was cDNA or gDNA.

Authors' analysis steps: Scientists estimated how many nucleated cells there were by amplifying reference gene primers. Some clones are missing from TCRdb's copy, which holds only in-frame ones; the method was immunoSEQ multiplex PCR. V and J calls and clone size are those listed in that table; D and trimming were worked out from the DNA. Of over 95,000 clones in the sample, more than 80% were seen once. Germline CDR1 is SGHKS and CDR2 is YYEKEE (reference sequence). V was pared by 5 bases and J by 4 bases, with 8 bases of the junction left unmatched. This CDR3 has 14 amino acids. Specimen: peripheral blood. This TCR derives from a woman aged 55-69 years with COVID-19, enrolled during active disease. The chain employs TRBV5-5 and TRBJ1-2, with TRBD1 matching 7 bases. The CDR3 DNA reads TGTGCCAGCAGACTTGCCGGGGACAGCTATGGCTACACCTTC. This encodes CASRLAGDSYGYTF. Drawing the rest from reference TRBV5-5 and TRBJ1-2, the complete variable domain is DAGVTQSPTHLIKTRGQQVTLRCSPISGHKSVSWYQQVLGQGPQFIFQYYEKEERGRGNFPDRFSARQFPNYSSELNVNALLLGDSALYLCASRLAGDSYGYTFGSGTRLTVV.